The 8 T cell receptor beta chains reported below all come from one sample, sequenced in a study of T-cell reconstitution after alpha-beta-depleted transplantation in children (dated by TCRdb to the mid-2010s). Library preparation was by PCR. TCRdb lists the instrument as Illumina HiSeq 2500. Molecular barcoding was employed in the preparation of TCR libraries, with unique molecular identifiers being used to normalize TCRbeta repertoire quantification. In-frame beta chains were kept once TCRdb had trimmed the public reads at Q25 with fastp and called clones with MiXCR. Here each entry gathers all rows of one CDR3 protein and keeps the most common genes and DNA. The sample yields 450,000 to 600,000 distinct CDR3 sequences; roughly 33% were counted once. Clones ranked in the top ten supply 2.4% of the sample. Sequenced here: PBMCs from the stem cell graft donor, sampled from the stem cell graft. These receptors all come from a human donor who donated a stem cell graft to a child with aplastic anemia.

The CDR3 loop is CSVKAAEAADTQYF. The CDR3 DNA reads TGCAGCGTGAAAGCGGCAGAGGCGGCAGATACGCAGTATTTT. The chain has TRBV29-1 and TRBJ2-3; TRBD2 might be the D (5 bases). Germline V CDR1 and CDR2: SQVTM, ANQGSEA. Trimming removed 6 bases at V and 4 bases at J, with 17 bases between. The CDR3 has 14 residues.

This clonotype was seen a few times. This chain connects TRBV20-1 to TRBJ2-7, with 7 bases matching TRBD1. CDR1 DFQATT and CDR2 SNEGSKA come from the germline V gene (reference sequence). CDR3 size: 12 residues. After removal of 6 bases from V and 3 bases from J, the junction contained 5 bases not matched to a gene. Here the CDR3 DNA reads TGCAGTGCCGACGACAGGGACTACGAGCAGTACTTC. Its translation: CSADDRDYEQYF.

There are a few counts of this clonotype. The chain is built from TRBV7-2 and TRBJ2-7; D call uncertain. V lost 5 bases, J lost 7 bases, and 18 bases lay in between. There are 14 residues in the CDR3. Germline CDR1 reads SGHTA; CDR2 reads FQGNSA. CDR3 in amino acids: CASSQGAALREQYF. Here the CDR3 DNA reads TGTGCCAGCAGCCAAGGCGCGGCTTTACGGGAGCAGTACTTC.

This clonotype was found once. This chain links TRBV12-3 or TRBV12-4 with TRBJ2-3; TRBD2 aligns across 13 bases. CDR3 length: 17 amino acids. J was trimmed by 3 bases and V by 7 bases; bases with no gene match: 10. CDR3 DNA sequence: TGTGCCAGCACCCCCAGGGGACTAGCGGGATCGACAGATACGCAGTATTTT. The encoded protein is CASTPRGLAGSTDTQYF.

This clonotype was observed a few times. CDR3 in DNA: TGTGCCAGCTCACCACGGGCGGTGAACACTGAAGCTTTCTTT. Translation gives CASSPRAVNTEAFF. The chain links TRBV18 to TRBJ1-1; D is ambiguous. The V end was cut by 1 base, the J end by 0 bases, with 6 bases between. CDR3 length equals 14 residues. The germline gives CDR1 KGHSH, CDR2 LQKENI.

This chain uses TRBV29-1 with TRBJ1-1; possibly TRBD1 for D (6 bases). Germline V gives CDR1 SQVTM, CDR2 ANQGSEA. The germline V and J ends were trimmed by 4 bases and 8 bases, with 17 bases remaining between them. CDR3 length: 13 amino acids. The CDR3 sequence: CSVAPDTGREAFF. CDR3 coding DNA: TGCAGCGTTGCCCCCGATACAGGGAGGGAAGCTTTCTTT. Combining the CDR3 with reference TRBV29-1 and TRBJ1-1 gives the whole variable domain SAVISQKPSRDICQRGTSLTIQCQVDSQVTMMFWYRQQPGQSLTLIATANQGSEATYESGFVIDKFPISRPNLTFSTLTVSNMSPEDSSIYLCSVAPDTGREAFFGQGTRLTVV.

V and J are TRBV5-1 and TRBJ2-1; 9 bases are shared with TRBD2. Losses at the gene ends were 4 bases for V and 7 bases for J; bases not matched to a gene: 6. Germline CDR1 is SGHRS and CDR2 is YFSETQ. This CDR3 is built from 14 residues. The chain's CDR3 is CASSRIAGVNEQFF. The CDR3 DNA is TGCGCCAGCAGCAGAATAGCGGGAGTAAATGAGCAGTTCTTC. The full variable domain, completed using reference TRBV5-1 and TRBJ2-1, is KAGVTQTPRYLIKTRGQQVTLSCSPISGHRSVSWYQQTPGQGLQFLFEYFSETQRNKGNFPGRFSGRQFSNSRSEMNVSTLELGDSALYLCASSRIAGVNEQFFGPGTRLTVL.

This clonotype was detected only a few times. The chain joins TRBV29-1 to TRBJ1-4, with D hard to call. Trimming shortened V by 0 bases and J by 8 bases, and 7 bases separated the two germline ends. Looked up from germline, CDR1 is SQVTM and CDR2 is ANQGSEA. This CDR3 comprises 12 residues. The CDR3 sequence: CSVEEGREKLFF. The CDR3 DNA reads TGCAGCGTTGAAGAGGGTCGAGAAAAACTGTTTTTT.